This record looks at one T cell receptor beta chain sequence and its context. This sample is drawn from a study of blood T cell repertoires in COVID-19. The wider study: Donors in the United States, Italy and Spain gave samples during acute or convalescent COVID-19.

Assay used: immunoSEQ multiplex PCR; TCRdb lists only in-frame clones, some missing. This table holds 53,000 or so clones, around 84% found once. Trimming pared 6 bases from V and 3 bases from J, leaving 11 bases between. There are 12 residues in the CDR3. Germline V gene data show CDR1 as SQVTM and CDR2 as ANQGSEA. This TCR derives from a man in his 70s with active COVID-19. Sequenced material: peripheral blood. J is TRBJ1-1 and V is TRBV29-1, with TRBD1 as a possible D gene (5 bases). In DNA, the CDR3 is TGCAGCGTCGGGGACTGGGACACTGAAGCTTTCTTT. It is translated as CSVGDWDTEAFF.